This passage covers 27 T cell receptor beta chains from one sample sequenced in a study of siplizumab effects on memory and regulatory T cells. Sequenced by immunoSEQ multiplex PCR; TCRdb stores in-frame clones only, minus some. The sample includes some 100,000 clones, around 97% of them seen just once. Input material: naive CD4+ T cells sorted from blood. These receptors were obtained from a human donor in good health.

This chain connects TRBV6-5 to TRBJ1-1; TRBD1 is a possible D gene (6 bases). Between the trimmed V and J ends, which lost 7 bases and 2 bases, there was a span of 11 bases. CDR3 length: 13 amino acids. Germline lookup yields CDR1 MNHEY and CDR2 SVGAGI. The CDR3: CASTGGANTEAFF. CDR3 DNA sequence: TGTGCCAGCACCGGGGGCGCAAACACTGAAGCTTTCTTT.

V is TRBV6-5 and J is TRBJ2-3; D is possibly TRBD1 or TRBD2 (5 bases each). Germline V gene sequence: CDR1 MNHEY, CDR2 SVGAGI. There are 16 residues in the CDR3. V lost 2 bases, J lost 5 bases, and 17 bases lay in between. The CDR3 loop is CASSYGTSRRVDTQYF. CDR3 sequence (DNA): TGTGCCAGCAGTTACGGGACGTCTAGAAGGGTAGATACGCAGTATTTT.

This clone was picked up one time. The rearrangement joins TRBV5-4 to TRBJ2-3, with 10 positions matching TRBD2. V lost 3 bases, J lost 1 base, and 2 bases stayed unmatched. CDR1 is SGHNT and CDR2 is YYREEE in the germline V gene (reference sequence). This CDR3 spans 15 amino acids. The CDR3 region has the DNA TGTGCCAGCAGCTCTGGGACTAGCGGCACAGATACGCAGTATTTT. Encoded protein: CASSSGTSGTDTQYF. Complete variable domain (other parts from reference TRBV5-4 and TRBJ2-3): ETGVTQSPTHLIKTRGQQVTLRCSSQSGHNTVSWYQQALGQGPQFIFQYYREEENGRGNFPPRFSGLQFPNYSSELNVNALELDDSALYLCASSSGTSGTDTQYFGPGTRLTVL.

The CDR3 sequence: CASSVGFPTGVLTDTQYF. The CDR3 DNA sequence: TGTGCCAGCAGCGTAGGTTTCCCTACAGGGGTGTTGACAGATACGCAGTATTTT. This chain links TRBV9 with TRBJ2-3, with 7 bases aligning to TRBD1. V gave up 0 bases and J gave up 3 bases; unmatched junction bases: 13. The germline V gene has CDR1 SGDLS and CDR2 YYNGEE. The CDR3 totals 18 residues.

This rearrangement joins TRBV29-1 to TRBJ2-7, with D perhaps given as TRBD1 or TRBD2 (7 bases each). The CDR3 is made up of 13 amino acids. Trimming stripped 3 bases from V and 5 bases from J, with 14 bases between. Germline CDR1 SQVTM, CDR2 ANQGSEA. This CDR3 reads CSVEGRGGDEQYF. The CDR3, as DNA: TGCAGCGTTGAGGGCAGGGGGGGAGACGAGCAGTACTTC.

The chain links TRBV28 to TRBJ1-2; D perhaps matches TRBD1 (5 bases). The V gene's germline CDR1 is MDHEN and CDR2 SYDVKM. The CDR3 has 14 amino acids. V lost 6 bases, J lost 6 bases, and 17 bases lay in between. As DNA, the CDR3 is TGTGCCAGCAGCCAATTGGGGGAACGAAATGGCTACACCTTC. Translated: CASSQLGERNGYTF.

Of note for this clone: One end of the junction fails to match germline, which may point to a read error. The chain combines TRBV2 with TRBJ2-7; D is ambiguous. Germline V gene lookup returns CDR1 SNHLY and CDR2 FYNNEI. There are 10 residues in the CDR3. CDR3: CASSERTPTF. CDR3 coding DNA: TGTGCCAGCAGTGAAAGGACCCCAACCTTC.

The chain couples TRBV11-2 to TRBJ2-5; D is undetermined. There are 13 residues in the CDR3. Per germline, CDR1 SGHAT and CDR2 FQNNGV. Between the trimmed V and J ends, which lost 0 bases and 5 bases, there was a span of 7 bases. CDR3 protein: CASSLDPRETQYF. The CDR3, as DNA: TGTGCCAGCAGCTTAGACCCCAGGGAGACCCAGTACTTC.

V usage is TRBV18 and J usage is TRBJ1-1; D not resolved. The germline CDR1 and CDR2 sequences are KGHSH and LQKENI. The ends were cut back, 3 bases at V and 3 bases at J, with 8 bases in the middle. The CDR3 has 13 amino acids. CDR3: CASSPGIDTEAFF. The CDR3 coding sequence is TGTGCCAGCTCACCCGGGATAGACACTGAAGCTTTCTTT.

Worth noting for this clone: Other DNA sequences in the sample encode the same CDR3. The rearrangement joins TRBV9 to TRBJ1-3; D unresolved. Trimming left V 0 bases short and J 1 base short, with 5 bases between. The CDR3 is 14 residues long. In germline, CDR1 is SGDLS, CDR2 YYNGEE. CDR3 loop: CASSVVGSGNTIYF. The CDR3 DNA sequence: TGTGCCAGCAGCGTAGTAGGGTCTGGAAACACCATATATTTT.

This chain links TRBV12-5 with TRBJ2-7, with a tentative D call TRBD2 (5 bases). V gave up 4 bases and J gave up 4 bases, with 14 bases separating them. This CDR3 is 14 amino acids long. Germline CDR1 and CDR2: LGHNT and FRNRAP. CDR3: CASGSTTKFYEQYF. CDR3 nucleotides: TGTGCTAGTGGTTCGACTACCAAATTTTACGAGCAGTACTTC.

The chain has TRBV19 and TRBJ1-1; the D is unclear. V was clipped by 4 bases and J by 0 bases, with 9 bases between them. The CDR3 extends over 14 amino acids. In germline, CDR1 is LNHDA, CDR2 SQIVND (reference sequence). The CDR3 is CASSTSAMNTEAFF. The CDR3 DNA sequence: TGTGCCAGTAGTACCTCCGCCATGAACACTGAAGCTTTCTTT.

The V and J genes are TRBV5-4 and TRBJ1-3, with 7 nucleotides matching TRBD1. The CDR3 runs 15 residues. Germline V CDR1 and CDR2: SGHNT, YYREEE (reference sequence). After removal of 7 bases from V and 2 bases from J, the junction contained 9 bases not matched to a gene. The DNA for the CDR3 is TGTGCCAGCGGGGCGAAAACAGGGGCTGGAAACACCATATATTTT. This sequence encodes CASGAKTGAGNTIYF.

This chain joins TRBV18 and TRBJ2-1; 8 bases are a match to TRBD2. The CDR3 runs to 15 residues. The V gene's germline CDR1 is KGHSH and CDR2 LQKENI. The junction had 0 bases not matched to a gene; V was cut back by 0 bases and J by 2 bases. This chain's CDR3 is CASSPPGLAYNEQFF. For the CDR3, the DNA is TGTGCCAGCTCACCACCGGGACTAGCCTACAATGAGCAGTTCTTC.

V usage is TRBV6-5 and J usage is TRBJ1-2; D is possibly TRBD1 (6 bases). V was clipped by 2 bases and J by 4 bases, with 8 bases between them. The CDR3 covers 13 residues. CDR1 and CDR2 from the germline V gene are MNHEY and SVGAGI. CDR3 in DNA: TGTGCCAGCAGTTACGGCAGGGGCTATGGCTACACCTTC. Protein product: CASSYGRGYGYTF.

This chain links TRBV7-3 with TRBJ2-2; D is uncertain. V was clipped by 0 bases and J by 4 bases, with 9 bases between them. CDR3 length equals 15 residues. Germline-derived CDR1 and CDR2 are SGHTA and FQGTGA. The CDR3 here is CASSLTPFGTGELFF. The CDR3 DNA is TGTGCCAGCAGCTTAACCCCCTTCGGCACCGGGGAGCTGTTTTTT.

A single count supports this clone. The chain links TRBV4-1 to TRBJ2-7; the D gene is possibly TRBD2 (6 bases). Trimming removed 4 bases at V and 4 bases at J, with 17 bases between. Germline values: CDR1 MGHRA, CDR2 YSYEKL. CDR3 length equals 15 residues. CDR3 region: CASSRSGGKVYEQYF. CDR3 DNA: TGCGCCAGCAGCCGGTCAGGAGGGAAGGTTTACGAGCAGTACTTC.

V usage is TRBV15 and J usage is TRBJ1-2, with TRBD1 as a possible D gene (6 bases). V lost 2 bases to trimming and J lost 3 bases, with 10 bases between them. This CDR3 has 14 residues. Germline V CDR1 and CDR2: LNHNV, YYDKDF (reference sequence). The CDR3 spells CATSRKGEDYGYTF. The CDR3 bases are TGTGCCACCAGCAGAAAGGGGGAGGACTATGGCTACACCTTC.

The CDR3 region has the DNA TGTGCCAGCAGATACGGGACAGAAGATCGACTCGCTGGGGCCAACGTCCTGACTTTC. Its translation is CASRYGTEDRLAGANVLTF. This chain joins TRBV7-9 and TRBJ2-6, with TRBD1 identical over 7 bases. The CDR3 contains 19 residues. V lost 6 bases and J lost 2; bases outside the gene matches: 16. The germline V gene encodes CDR1 SEHNR and CDR2 FQNEAQ (reference sequence).

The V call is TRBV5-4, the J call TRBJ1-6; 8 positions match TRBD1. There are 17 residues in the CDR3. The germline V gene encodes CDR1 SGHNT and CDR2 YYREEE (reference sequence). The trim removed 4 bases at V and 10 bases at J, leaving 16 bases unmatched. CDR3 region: CASSQGGDRSVASPLHF. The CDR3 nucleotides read TGTGCCAGCAGCCAAGGGGGGGACAGGTCAGTCGCATCACCCCTCCACTTT.

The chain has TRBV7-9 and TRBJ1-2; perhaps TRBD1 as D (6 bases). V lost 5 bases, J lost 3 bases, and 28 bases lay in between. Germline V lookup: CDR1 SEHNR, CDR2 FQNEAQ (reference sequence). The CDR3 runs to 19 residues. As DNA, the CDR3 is TGTGCCAGCAGCCCTCGAATGGGGGCAGTGGAGTTACGGGACTATGGCTACACCTTC. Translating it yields CASSPRMGAVELRDYGYTF.

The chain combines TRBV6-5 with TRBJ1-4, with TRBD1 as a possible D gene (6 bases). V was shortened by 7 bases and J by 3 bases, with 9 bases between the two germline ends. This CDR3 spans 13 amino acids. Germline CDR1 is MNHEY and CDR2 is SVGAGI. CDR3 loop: CASKGVPNEKLFF. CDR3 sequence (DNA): TGTGCCAGCAAGGGGGTCCCTAATGAAAAACTGTTTTTT.

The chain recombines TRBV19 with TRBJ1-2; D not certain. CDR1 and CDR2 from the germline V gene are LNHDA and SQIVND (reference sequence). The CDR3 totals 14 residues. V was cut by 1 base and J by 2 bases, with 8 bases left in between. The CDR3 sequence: CASSIADGNYGYTF. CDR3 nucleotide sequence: TGTGCCAGTAGTATAGCGGACGGCAACTATGGCTACACCTTC.

The CDR3 is CASSLWGTSGENEQFF. DNA for the CDR3: TGTGCCAGCAGCTTGTGGGGGACTAGCGGGGAAAATGAGCAGTTCTTC. This chain links TRBV7-3 with TRBJ2-1; 13 bases line up with TRBD2. CDR1 and CDR2 (germline): SGHTA, FQGTGA. Trimming at V came to 3 bases and at J to 7 bases, leaving 6 bases not matched to a gene. The CDR3 runs 16 residues.

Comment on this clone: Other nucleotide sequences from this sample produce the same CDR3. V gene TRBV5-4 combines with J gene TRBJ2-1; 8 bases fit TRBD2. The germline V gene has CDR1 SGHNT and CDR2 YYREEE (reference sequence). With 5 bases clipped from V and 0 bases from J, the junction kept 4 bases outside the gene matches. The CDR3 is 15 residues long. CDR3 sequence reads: CASRSSGGSYNEQFF. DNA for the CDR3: TGTGCCAGCAGGAGCAGCGGGGGCTCCTACAATGAGCAGTTCTTC.

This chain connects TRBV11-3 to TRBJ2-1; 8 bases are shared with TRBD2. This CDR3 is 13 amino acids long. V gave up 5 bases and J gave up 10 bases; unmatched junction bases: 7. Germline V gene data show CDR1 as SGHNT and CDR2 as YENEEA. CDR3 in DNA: TGTGCCAGCAGCCCGCGGGGGGCAAGGGAGCAGTTCTTC. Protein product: CASSPRGAREQFF.

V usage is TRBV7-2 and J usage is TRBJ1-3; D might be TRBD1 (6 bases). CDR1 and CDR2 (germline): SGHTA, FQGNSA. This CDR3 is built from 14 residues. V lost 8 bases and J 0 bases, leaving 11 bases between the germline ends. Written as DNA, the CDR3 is TGTGCCAGCGGCCAGGGGAGCTCTGGAAACACCATATATTTT. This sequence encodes CASGQGSSGNTIYF.